Listed below are T cell receptor beta chains from one sample, sequenced in a study of CD8+CD57+ T cells in acquired aplastic anemia. TCRdb re-derived calls from the reads in MiXCR, one entry per CDR3 protein. The profile covers about 160,000 distinct CDR3 sequences, with less than 50% appearing a single time and 3.2% taken by the ten largest. The sequenced sample was sorted CD4+, CD8+, or CD8+CD57+ T cells (not recorded which) from PBMCs. These receptors were obtained from a human donor with aplastic anemia. The CDR3 runs from the conserved cysteine through the conserved F or W. D genes are given only for firm matches. Expanded clones are given a class, and other clones once, few, many or no size at all.

J,size,D,V,CDR3,DNA
TRBJ1-1,NA,TRBD1,TRBV10-3,CAITRTGDLTTNTEAFF,TGTGCCATCACCCGGACAGGGGACTTAACCACGAACACTGAAGCTTTCTTT
TRBJ1-1,NA,NA,TRBV10-3,CAISPDGGIEAFF,TGTGCCATCAGTCCTGACGGGGGGATTGAAGCTTTCTTT
TRBJ2-2,NA,NA,TRBV15,CATSRDLPTHGELFF,TGTGCCACCAGCAGAGATTTGCCGACTCACGGGGAGCTGTTTTTT
TRBJ1-2,NA,NA,TRBV19,CASSISGSYGYTF,TGTGCCAGTAGTATATCGGGGTCCTATGGCTACACCTTC
TRBJ1-6,many,NA,TRBV12-3/TRBV12-4,CASSLALDRTYSPLHF,TGTGCCAGCAGTTTAGCCCTAGACAGGACCTATTCACCCCTCCACTTT
TRBJ1-1,many,TRBD1,TRBV20-1,CSATWDRGRLNTEAFF,TGCAGTGCTACATGGGACAGGGGGCGCCTGAACACTGAAGCTTTCTTT
TRBJ2-5,NA,TRBD1,TRBV29-1,CSVDRTGTGETQYF,TGCAGCGTCGATAGAACCGGGACAGGTGAGACCCAGTACTTC
TRBJ1-3,many,NA,TRBV11-3,CASSLTGNSGNTIYF,TGTGCCAGCAGCTTAACAGGGAACTCTGGAAACACCATATATTTT
TRBJ1-2,NA,NA,TRBV2,CASSAEGEGDYGYTF,TGTGCCAGCAGTGCCGAGGGGGAGGGGGACTATGGCTACACCTTC
TRBJ2-5,NA,TRBD2,TRBV20-1,CSAPGTSGGQETQYF,TGCAGTGCTCCCGGGACTAGCGGGGGTCAAGAGACCCAGTACTTC
TRBJ2-3,NA,TRBD2,TRBV2,CASRGTSSADTQYF,TGTGCCAGCAGGGGGACTAGCAGCGCAGATACGCAGTATTTT
TRBJ2-3,NA,TRBD2,TRBV11-2,CASSLWGTSGVNEQYF,TGTGCCAGCAGCTTATGGGGGACTAGCGGGGTTAATGAGCAGTATTTT
TRBJ2-5,once,TRBD2,TRBV5-1,CASSLGQLAGPQETQYF,TGCGCCAGCAGCTTGGGACAGTTAGCGGGGCCCCAAGAGACCCAGTACTTC
TRBJ2-7,NA,TRBD1,TRBV7-2,CADSREQGDEQYF,TGTGCCGACAGCCGTGAACAGGGGGACGAGCAGTACTTC
TRBJ2-5,many,TRBD2,TRBV4-1,CASSQGSGGVETQYF,TGCGCCAGCAGCCAAGGGAGCGGGGGGGTGGAGACCCAGTACTTC
TRBJ2-3,NA,NA,TRBV11-2,CASSLDPGANTDTQYF,TGTGCCAGCAGCTTAGATCCGGGGGCGAACACAGATACGCAGTATTTT
TRBJ2-5,many,NA,TRBV10-3,CAISDLGETQYF,TGTGCCATCAGTGATTTAGGGGAGACCCAGTACTTC
TRBJ1-2,NA,NA,TRBV11-2,CASSFRGINYGYTF,TGTGCCAGCAGCTTCAGGGGTATTAACTATGGCTACACCTTC
TRBJ1-1,NA,NA,TRBV18,CASSPGHEAFF,TGTGCCAGCTCACCGGGACATGAAGCTTTCTTT
TRBJ1-6,many,TRBD1,TRBV6-1,CASRPAPGTAEDYNSPLHF,TGTGCCAGCAGACCAGCCCCCGGGACAGCAGAAGACTATAATTCACCCCTCCACTTT
TRBJ1-5,NA,NA,TRBV15,CATSRDLAGNQPQHF,TGTGCCACCAGCAGAGATCTCGCAGGGAATCAGCCCCAGCATTTT
TRBJ1-2,many,TRBD1,TRBV19,CASSMGGGAWNGYTF,TGTGCCAGTAGTATGGGAGGGGGCGCGTGGAATGGCTACACCTTC
TRBJ2-1,many,TRBD2,TRBV4-2,CASSPGTRYNEQFF,TGTGCCAGCAGCCCTGGGACTAGATACAATGAGCAGTTCTTC
TRBJ1-1,few,TRBD1,TRBV3-1,CASSHWTGNTEAFF,TGTGCCAGCAGCCATTGGACAGGGAACACTGAAGCTTTCTTT
TRBJ1-2,NA,NA,TRBV12-3/TRBV12-4,CASTPNRGQNGYTF,TGTGCCAGCACCCCGAACCGGGGGCAGAATGGCTACACCTTC
TRBJ1-2,NA,NA,TRBV29-1,CSVPVGVSGYTF,TGCAGCGTTCCAGTCGGGGTGAGTGGCTACACCTTC
TRBJ2-2,NA,NA,TRBV6-1,CASSEWGRGNTGELFF,TGTGCCAGCAGTGAATGGGGCAGGGGAAACACCGGGGAGCTGTTTTTT
TRBJ2-6,NA,NA,TRBV29-1,CSVVKGANVLTF,TGCAGCGTTGTGAAGGGGGCCAACGTCCTGACTTTC
TRBJ1-5,many,NA,TRBV5-6,CASSLQGNQPQHF,TGTGCCAGCAGCCTACAGGGAAATCAGCCCCAGCATTTT
TRBJ2-1,medium-sized,NA,TRBV25-1,CASSGSWSSYNEQFF,TGTGCCAGCAGTGGAAGCTGGAGCTCCTACAATGAGCAGTTCTTC
TRBJ2-7,many,NA,TRBV5-4,CASRTQGSEQYF,TGTGCCAGCAGGACACAGGGTTCCGAGCAGTACTTC
TRBJ1-2,NA,NA,TRBV9,CASSVNAGNTGYTF,TGTGCCAGCAGCGTAAACGCGGGGAATACGGGCTACACCTTC
TRBJ1-2,NA,NA,TRBV2,CASSEAGEINYGYTF,TGTGCCAGCAGTGAAGCAGGAGAGATTAACTATGGCTACACCTTC
TRBJ2-3,many,NA,TRBV7-2,CASSHRGGNTDTQYF,TGTGCCAGCAGCCACCGGGGAGGTAACACAGATACGCAGTATTTT
TRBJ1-5,NA,TRBD1,TRBV24-1,CATPGTYRDRDQPQHF,TGTGCCACCCCCGGGACCTACCGGGACAGGGATCAGCCCCAGCATTTT
TRBJ1-1,NA,NA,TRBV19,CASRTLDRNTEAFF,TGTGCCAGTAGAACCCTGGACAGGAACACTGAAGCTTTCTTT
TRBJ2-7,many,NA,TRBV20-1,CSAAQGIPWEQYF,TGCAGTGCAGCCCAGGGGATCCCTTGGGAGCAGTACTTC
TRBJ2-5,many,NA,TRBV24-1,CATSDSTGRLQETQYF,TGTGCCACCAGTGATTCAACAGGACGGCTCCAAGAGACCCAGTACTTC
TRBJ2-7,NA,TRBD1,TRBV24-1,CATSDWTGTSSYEQYF,TGTGCCACCAGTGACTGGACAGGGACGAGCTCCTACGAGCAGTACTTC
TRBJ2-7,NA,NA,TRBV19,CASGSGSGSYEQYF,TGTGCCAGCGGGTCGGGATCAGGCTCCTACGAGCAGTACTTC
TRBJ2-5,NA,TRBD1,TRBV10-3,CAIREDRGLQETQYF,TGTGCCATCAGGGAGGACAGGGGCCTCCAAGAGACCCAGTACTTC
TRBJ2-2,many,NA,TRBV5-1,CASSVRDPGTGELFF,TGCGCCAGCAGCGTCCGGGACCCTGGCACCGGGGAGCTGTTTTTT
TRBJ2-7,many,TRBD2,TRBV12-3/TRBV12-4,CASSPQNGLAGSEQYF,TGTGCCAGCAGCCCACAAAACGGACTAGCGGGGTCCGAGCAGTACTTC
TRBJ1-5,NA,NA,TRBV15,CATSRGQSNQPQHF,TGTGCCACCAGCAGAGGTCAGAGCAATCAGCCCCAGCATTTT
TRBJ1-1,NA,NA,TRBV12-3/TRBV12-4,CASIATGNTEAFF,TGTGCCAGCATTGCGACAGGGAACACTGAAGCTTTCTTT
TRBJ1-2,few,NA,TRBV29-1,CSVVSVGSGSNGYTF,TGCAGCGTTGTTTCCGTGGGTTCGGGGAGTAATGGCTACACCTTC
TRBJ2-7,NA,NA,TRBV4-2,CASSQGHVLDTYEQYF,TGTGCCAGCAGCCAAGGGCATGTTCTGGACACCTACGAGCAGTACTTC
TRBJ1-2,NA,NA,TRBV25-1,CASSLSPGLAGGYTF,TGTGCCAGCAGTTTATCTCCGGGGCTGGCAGGTGGCTACACCTTC
TRBJ1-4,NA,TRBD1,TRBV7-8,CASGLPSGTGIATGKLFF,TGTGCCAGCGGCTTGCCCTCCGGGACAGGGATTGCAACTGGAAAACTGTTTTTT
TRBJ2-2,NA,NA,TRBV5-4,CASSFVGAGELFF,TGTGCCAGCAGCTTTGTGGGGGCCGGGGAGCTGTTTTTT
TRBJ2-2,few,NA,TRBV5-8,CASSLIGHHAGELFF,TGTGCCAGCAGCTTGATCGGTCATCACGCCGGGGAGCTGTTTTTT
TRBJ2-7,many,TRBD1,TRBV12-3/TRBV12-4,CASSLTGVEQYF,TGTGCCAGCAGTCTGACAGGGGTCGAGCAGTACTTC
TRBJ2-1,NA,TRBD2,TRBV6-2/TRBV6-3,CATQSGGGSYNEQFF,TGTGCCACCCAGTCCGGGGGGGGCTCCTACAATGAGCAGTTCTTC
TRBJ2-3,NA,TRBD2,TRBV15,CATSSKSLAGTTDTQYF,TGTGCCACCAGCAGTAAGTCTCTAGCGGGGACCACAGATACGCAGTATTTT
TRBJ1-6,NA,NA,TRBV7-8,CASSSQGPNSPLHF,TGTGCCAGCAGCTCTCAGGGGCCCAATTCACCCCTCCACTTT
TRBJ1-6,NA,TRBD1,TRBV19,CASRDREGNNSPLHF,TGTGCCAGTAGAGACAGGGAAGGCAACAATTCACCCCTCCACTTT
TRBJ2-1,many,NA,TRBV20-1,CSAIGGAVNNEQFF,TGCAGTGCTATAGGTGGGGCAGTAAACAATGAGCAGTTCTTC
TRBJ2-3,NA,TRBD1,TRBV4-1,CASSQVTGGRADTQYF,TGCGCCAGCAGCCAAGTAACAGGGGGACGTGCAGATACGCAGTATTTT